This TCR beta chain emerged from a study of multiple sclerosis patients with progressive multifocal leukoencephalopathy. Study-wide findings and caveats: Clones expanded at PML were already present before and during natalizumab.

The germline gives CDR1 ENHRY, CDR2 SYGVKD. The CDR3 spans 14 residues. Described time point: before natalizumab initiation. All PML patients were female, and all patients had earlier interferon beta. Before the first natalizumab infusion, T0 blood samples were taken. A note on this clone: Its matching antigen is unknown. At one boundary the junction diverges from the germline segment, which might be a read error. The same CDR3 is also encoded by other DNA sequences in this sample.

Sequencing was at survey level. TCRdb's copy holds only in-frame clones and misses some; the assay was immunoSEQ multiplex PCR. The sample yields about 32,000 clones, over 90% seen once. The sequence was obtained from a man aged 25 to 40 with multiple sclerosis. This rearrangement joins TRBV10-3 to TRBJ2-7; TRBD2 aligns across 8 bases. The specimen sequenced was PBMCs. CDR3 region: CATNPTSGDYEQYF. In DNA, the CDR3 is TGTGCCACCAACCCAACTAGCGGAGATTACGAGCAATACTTC.